The 16 T cell receptor beta chains below all came from one sample that was sequenced in a study of identical twins. In TCRdb, the 5' RACE reads were re-called with MiXCR into one record per CDR3 protein. The table records roughly 1.6 million distinct CDR3 sequences, less than 35% of them present only once. Input material: cord blood. These receptors originate from a newborn girl in good health.

The chain links TRBV3-1 to TRBJ2-1; 9 nucleotides line up with TRBD2. The CDR3 runs 19 residues. CDR1 is LGHDT and CDR2 is YNNKEL in the germline V gene (reference sequence). The junction had 16 bases not matched to a gene; V was cut back by 0 bases and J by 7 bases. CDR3 sequence (DNA): TGTGCCAGCAGCCAAGAATGGCGGGGGCGGGGGGGTACGCTGAATGAGCAGTTCTTC. Its protein is CASSQEWRGRGGTLNEQFF.

The J gene is TRBJ2-2, the V gene TRBV3-1; D call uncertain. The CDR3 spans 15 residues. In germline, CDR1 is LGHDT, CDR2 YNNKEL (reference sequence). V lost 3 bases, J lost 5 bases, and 13 bases lay in between. The CDR3 here is CASSQGIWGTGELFF. As DNA, the CDR3 is TGTGCCAGCAGCCAGGGAATCTGGGGTACCGGGGAGCTGTTTTTT. The full variable domain, completed using reference TRBV3-1 and TRBJ2-2, is DTAVSQTPKYLVTQMGNDKSIKCEQNLGHDTMYWYKQDSKKFLKIMFSYNNKELIINETVPNRFSPKSPDKAHLNLHINSLELGDSAVYFCASSQGIWGTGELFFGEGSRLTVL.

Here the CDR3 DNA reads TGCGCCAGCTCCACTAGCGCCGGCTACGAGCAGTACTTC. This encodes CASSTSAGYEQYF. The chain is built from TRBV5-1 and TRBJ2-7; TRBD2 aligns across 7 bases. Per the germline V gene, CDR1 is SGHRS and CDR2 is YFSETQ. The CDR3 consists of 13 residues. Trimming took 7 bases from V and 3 from J; bases not matched to a gene: 7.

As regards this clonotype: Given a much more abundant clone one base away, this may be a read error. The chain recombines TRBV4-2 with TRBJ1-6, with no clear D. Germline V gives CDR1 LGHNA, CDR2 YNFKEQ. The CDR3 runs to 16 residues. CDR3 nucleotides: TGTGCCAGCAGCCAAGAGCTGTCCGTGGTTAATTCACCCCTCAACTTT. Amino acid sequence: CASSQELSVVNSPLNF.

The chain is built from TRBV28 and TRBJ2-1; 10 bases map to TRBD2. CDR1 and CDR2 from the germline V gene are MDHEN and SYDVKM. CDR3 length: 16 amino acids. V lost 5 bases and J lost 2; bases outside the gene matches: 6. CDR3 nucleotide sequence: TGTGCCAGCAGTCCTCATAGCGGGAGGACCTACAATGAGCAGTTCTTC. Encoded protein: CASSPHSGRTYNEQFF.

This clonotype was seen many times. This chain links TRBV12-3 or TRBV12-4 with TRBJ2-7; no reliable D call. The CDR3 consists of 12 residues. Trimming removed 5 bases at V and 5 bases at J, with 10 bases between. CDR3 bases: TGTGCCAGCAGTCTCAGAGTAAACGAGCAGTACTTC. Protein: CASSLRVNEQYF.

This sequence joins TRBV24-1 and TRBJ2-5; D gene ambiguous. The CDR3 length is 11 residues. Trimming took off 5 bases at V and 11 bases at J, with 11 bases between the two ends. The germline V gene has CDR1 KGHDR and CDR2 SFDVKD. CDR3 loop: CATSALGRQYF. CDR3 bases: TGTGCCACCAGTGCCCTAGGTAGGCAGTACTTC.

J is TRBJ1-6 and V is TRBV2; TRBD1 aligns across 8 bases. This CDR3 region has 16 residues. In germline, CDR1 is SNHLY, CDR2 FYNNEI. V shed 5 bases, J shed 8 bases, and the junction held 11 bases outside the gene matches. The CDR3 sequence: CASSHLPGQEDSPLHF. The CDR3 bases are TGTGCCAGCAGTCATCTTCCGGGACAGGAGGATTCACCCCTCCACTTT. Complete variable domain (other parts from reference TRBV2 and TRBJ1-6): EPEVTQTPSHQVTQMGQEVILRCVPISNHLYFYWYRQILGQKVEFLVSFYNNEISEKSEIFDDQFSVERPDGSNFTLKIRSTKLEDSAMYFCASSHLPGQEDSPLHFGNGTRLTVT.

The chain recombines TRBV5-1 with TRBJ2-5; tentatively, D is TRBD2 (5 bases). Trimming removed 4 bases from V and 11 bases from J, with 21 bases in between. Germline loops: CDR1 SGHRS, CDR2 YFSETQ. This CDR3 has 14 amino acids. Here the CDR3 reads CASSRQSPRDEQYF. The CDR3 DNA sequence: TGCGCCAGCAGCCGGCAGTCCCCACGGGATGAGCAGTACTTC.

The chain carries TRBV28 and TRBJ2-5, with 7 bases aligning to TRBD2. The closer fit of TRBJ2-7 to the DNA end suggests the J call may be wrong. CDR3 length equals 14 residues. In germline, CDR1 is MDHEN, CDR2 SYDVKM. CDR3 in amino acids: CASSPFGGSYEQYF. As DNA, the CDR3 is TGTGCCAGCAGTCCCTTTGGCGGGAGCTACGAGCAGTACTTC.

As concerns this clonotype: At one of its ends the junction is not consistent with the germline gene, which may arise from a read error. The chain links TRBV7-9 to TRBJ2-7; D gene unclear. CDR1 and CDR2 (germline): SEHNR, FQNEAQ (reference sequence). The CDR3 loop spans 11 amino acids. This CDR3 reads CASSPSGPKYF. The DNA for the CDR3 is TGCGCCAGCAGCCCCAGTGGGCCAAAGTACTTC.

The V gene is TRBV27, the J gene TRBJ2-2, with 9 bases fitting TRBD1. The CDR3 length is 15 residues. CDR1 and CDR2 from the germline V gene are MNHEY and SMNVEV (reference sequence). With 2 bases clipped from V and 5 bases from J, the junction kept 3 bases outside the gene matches. CDR3 nucleotide sequence: TGTGCCAGCAGTTTACGACAGGGGGTTACCGGGGAGCTGTTTTTT. It translates to CASSLRQGVTGELFF.

This clonotype was picked up a small number of times. The rearrangement uses TRBV7-8 and TRBJ1-5, with a weak D call TRBD1 (6 bases). V shed 2 bases and J shed 4 bases, with 15 bases lying between them. From germline, CDR1 is SGHVS and CDR2 FQNEAQ. The CDR3 runs to 16 residues. CDR3: CASSLRGRARNQPQHF. For the CDR3, the DNA is TGTGCCAGCAGCTTAAGGGGGAGGGCACGAAATCAGCCCCAGCATTTT.

With regard to this clonotype: A much bigger clone sits one base away, suggesting this may be a read error. The chain carries TRBV29-1 and TRBJ2-1; tentatively, D is TRBD2 (6 bases). CDR3 length: 15 amino acids. V lost 4 bases, J lost 10 bases, and 23 bases lay in between. Germline CDR1 and CDR2: SQVTM and ANQGSEA. The CDR3 DNA reads as TGCAGCGTTGTTCTGTGGGGGGAGACAACCTACGAGCAGTTCTTC. Translation: CSVVLWGETTYEQFF.

The chain is built from TRBV9 and TRBJ2-6; no clear D gene. This CDR3 region has 15 residues. Germline lookup yields CDR1 SGDLS and CDR2 YYNGEE. With 2 bases removed from V and 3 bases from J, the gap between germline ends came to 9 bases. CDR3 amino acids: CASSVQHYGANVLTF. CDR3 sequence (DNA): TGTGCCAGCAGCGTTCAACACTATGGGGCCAACGTCCTGACTTTC.

The chain has TRBV10-2 and TRBJ2-3; 10 nucleotides match TRBD1. The CDR3 extends over 15 amino acids. CDR1 and CDR2 (germline): WSHSY, SAAADI. Unmatched junction bases numbered 5, after V lost 8 bases and J lost 0 bases. In nucleotides, the CDR3 is TGCGCCAGCGGAAGGGACAGGGGAAGCACAGATACGCAGTATTTT. Amino acids: CASGRDRGSTDTQYF.